A selection of T cell receptor beta chains follows, all from one sample in a study of PD-L1 blockade in urothelial cancer. Method: immunoSEQ multiplex PCR; TCRdb's copy keeps in-frame clones and lacks some. The sample lists about 72,000 clones, about nine tenths occurring once. Sample: PBMCs, taken around atezolizumab (anti-PD-L1) treatment. Source of these receptors: an older man with urothelial cancer. CDR3s include the opening cysteine and the closing phenylalanine or tryptophan. D genes are given only for firm matches. Expanded clones are given a class, and other clones once, few, many or no size at all.

TRBV7-6	TRBJ1-5	.	.	TGTGCCAGCAGCTTAGCTTTAAATCAGCCCCAGCATTTT	CASSLALNQPQHF
TRBV7-3	TRBJ2-5	TRBD2	.	TGTGCCAGCAGCTTGGGCTTAGCGGGCCAAGAGACCCAGTACTTC	CASSLGLAGQETQYF
TRBV18	TRBJ1-1	TRBD1	.	TGTGCCAGCTCAATACGGGACAGGGGGATCACTGAAGCTTTCTTT	CASSIRDRGITEAFF
TRBV5-1	TRBJ1-1	.	.	TGCGCCAGCAGCTTGGAGGCCAGGGTGGACACTGAAGCTTTCTTT	CASSLEARVDTEAFF
TRBV10-2	TRBJ2-7	TRBD2	.	TGCGCCAGCAGTGGGGGAGGGGAGGGGACCTACGAGCAGTACTTC	CASSGGGEGTYEQYF
TRBV20-1	TRBJ2-7	TRBD2	.	TGCAGTGCCGCACTAGCGGCAGAGCAGTACTTC	CSAALAAEQYF
TRBV19	TRBJ1-4	TRBD1	.	TGTGCCAGTAGGCCACAGGGGGCGAGGGAAAAACTGTTTTTT	CASRPQGAREKLFF
TRBV5-4	TRBJ2-5	TRBD2	.	TGTGCCAGCAGCTTGGATGGGACTAGCGGCAGGGGGACCCAGTACTTC	CASSLDGTSGRGTQYF
TRBV9	TRBJ2-6	.	.	TGTGCCAGCAGCTCAGACAGGAGCTCTGGGGCCAACGTCCTGACTTTC	CASSSDRSSGANVLTF
TRBV4-1	TRBJ1-2	.	many	TGCGCCAGCAGCCAAGAAACTGAGACTAACTATGGCTACACCTTC	CASSQETETNYGYTF
TRBV5-6	TRBJ1-3	TRBD1	.	TGTGCCAGCAGCTTTCGGGACAGGTCGGGAAACACCATATATTTT	CASSFRDRSGNTIYF
TRBV6-9	TRBJ1-1	TRBD1	.	TGTGCCAGCAGTTATTCCGGGACAGGGGAGGCCACTGAAGCTTTCTTT	CASSYSGTGEATEAFF
TRBV9	TRBJ1-4	.	.	TGTGCCAGCAGCGCCCTCACAGGGTCAACTAATGAAAAACTGTTTTTT	CASSALTGSTNEKLFF
TRBV6-1	TRBJ2-3	TRBD1	.	TGTGCCAGCAGTGAAGCCCCCGGGACAGGGGTGGGGGATACGCAGTATTTT	CASSEAPGTGVGDTQYF
TRBV19	TRBJ1-4	.	.	TGTGCCAGTAGTATTAAAGGGGGTGCAACTAATGAAAAACTGTTTTTT	CASSIKGGATNEKLFF
TRBV9	TRBJ2-3	.	.	TGTGCCAGCAGCGCAGCCGGAGACAGCACAGATACGCAGTATTTT	CASSAAGDSTDTQYF
TRBV2	TRBJ2-2	.	.	TGTGCCAGCAGGGTCCAGGGGCGCACCGGGGAGCTGTTTTTT	CASRVQGRTGELFF
TRBV4-1	TRBJ2-7	.	.	TGCGCCAGCAGCCCTTTACCCCGGCCGGGCTCCTACGAGCAGTACTTC	CASSPLPRPGSYEQYF
TRBV11-2	TRBJ1-2	TRBD1	.	TGTGCCAGCAGCACCAACAGGGGACATGGCTACACCTTC	CASSTNRGHGYTF
TRBV6-5	TRBJ2-1	TRBD2	.	TGTGCCAGCAGCCCACAACTAGCGGGAGGGCGAGAGCAGTTCTTC	CASSPQLAGGREQFF
TRBV15	TRBJ2-3	.	.	TGTGCCACCAGCGACACTTCCTGGGATACGCAGTATTTT	CATSDTSWDTQYF
TRBV18	TRBJ1-1	.	.	TGTGCCAGCTTCCCGTTGAACACTGAAGCTTTCTTT	CASFPLNTEAFF
TRBV28	TRBJ2-1	.	.	TGTGCCAGCAGTTTAATCGGGGTTGGATACAATGAGCAGTTCTTC	CASSLIGVGYNEQFF
TRBV5-4	TRBJ1-1	.	.	TGTGCCAGCAGCCCCCCCGGGACACCCACTGAAGCTTTCTTT	CASSPPGTPTEAFF
TRBV10-3	TRBJ2-3	TRBD2	.	TGTGCCATCAGTCCGGGACTAGCGGCTAGCACAGATACGCAGTATTTT	CAISPGLAASTDTQYF
TRBV5-1	TRBJ2-1	.	few	TGCGCCAGCAGCGGGGGGTCGGGGGAGGCCTACAATGAGCAGTTCTTC	CASSGGSGEAYNEQFF
TRBV21-1	TRBJ2-1	.	once	TGTGCCAGCAGCAAGAATGGGACTAGAGAATACAATGAGCAGTTCTTC	CASSKNGTREYNEQFF
TRBV11-2	TRBJ2-1	TRBD2	.	TGTGCCAGCAGCTCGGGACTAGCCTCCTACAATGAGCAGTTCTTC	CASSSGLASYNEQFF
TRBV19	TRBJ2-1	.	.	TGTGCCAGTAGCCAGCGTGACAATGAGCAGTTCTTC	CASSQRDNEQFF
TRBV19	TRBJ1-5	TRBD1	many	TGTGCCAGTAGTATCCGGTTGGACAGGCATCAGCCCCAGCATTTT	CASSIRLDRHQPQHF
TRBV5-1	TRBJ2-2	TRBD2	.	TGCGCCAGCTCACAATTTGGACTAGCGGGAATTAACACCGGGGAGCTGTTTTTT	CASSQFGLAGINTGELFF
TRBV29-1	TRBJ2-1	.	.	TGCAGCGTTGAAGATCTCGAGACCGGGTTCGGCACTAACTACAATGAGCAGTTCTTC	CSVEDLETGFGTNYNEQFF
TRBV19	TRBJ1-1	.	.	TGTGCCAGTAAACGTTACGCGACTCAGAACACTGAAGCTTTCTTT	CASKRYATQNTEAFF
TRBV7-6	TRBJ2-7	TRBD2	.	TGTGCCAGCAGCTTAGACCCGCGGGAGGCGCCACACGAGCAGTACTTC	CASSLDPREAPHEQYF
TRBV2	TRBJ2-7	.	.	TGTGCCAGCAGCCCCCCTTGGACTGAGAGGGACTCCTACGAGCAGTACTTC	CASSPPWTERDSYEQYF
TRBV5-1	TRBJ2-1	TRBD1	.	TGCGCCAGCAGCTCCGGGACAGACTCCTACAATGAGCAGTTCTTC	CASSSGTDSYNEQFF
TRBV19	TRBJ2-7	TRBD1	.	TGTGCCAGTAGTATGGACAGGGGGCCTTACGAGCAGTACTTC	CASSMDRGPYEQYF
TRBV9	TRBJ1-1	.	.	TGTGCCAGCAGCGTAAGTGAGGGAACTGAAGCTTTCTTT	CASSVSEGTEAFF
TRBV6-5	TRBJ2-6	.	.	TGTGCCAGCAGTTCCGTAACCAGCTCTGGGGCCAACGTCCTGACTTTC	CASSSVTSSGANVLTF
TRBV28	TRBJ2-1	TRBD1	.	TGTGCCAGCACCTCCTTAGGGGGCCCCTACAATGAGCAGTTCTTC	CASTSLGGPYNEQFF
TRBV7-3	TRBJ2-1	.	.	TGTGCCAGCAGCTTAATAACTGATGAGCAGTTCTTC	CASSLITDEQFF
TRBV11-2	TRBJ2-7	TRBD1	.	TGTGCCAGCAGCGTGGGACAGGGGTTCTACGAGCAGTACTTC	CASSVGQGFYEQYF
TRBV6-1	TRBJ1-5	TRBD1	.	TGTGCCAGCGGGGGACAGAGCAATCAGCCCCAGCATTTT	CASGGQSNQPQHF
TRBV15	TRBJ2-3	TRBD2	.	TGTGCCACCAGCAGGGGAGGACGGCTAGCGGGCCCAGATACGCAGTATTTT	CATSRGGRLAGPDTQYF
TRBV6-5	TRBJ2-3	.	.	TGTGCCAGCAGTTATTTGGCGGGTGGCACAGATACGCAGTATTTT	CASSYLAGGTDTQYF
TRBV28	TRBJ1-1	.	.	TGTGCCAGCAGCCTTGGAGGATGGGGGGATAGCACTGAAGCTTTCTTT	CASSLGGWGDSTEAFF
TRBV28	TRBJ2-7	TRBD1	.	TGTGCCAGCAAGATGGACAGGGGGCCCTACGAGCAGTACTTC	CASKMDRGPYEQYF
TRBV18	TRBJ1-3	.	.	TGTGCCAGCTCACCAAGCTCGGGGTACTCTGGAAACACCATATATTTT	CASSPSSGYSGNTIYF
TRBV28	TRBJ2-3	TRBD2	.	TGTGCCAGCAGTCAAGCGGGGGCTAGCACAGATACGCAGTATTTT	CASSQAGASTDTQYF
TRBV9	TRBJ2-2	.	.	TGTGCCAGCAGCGTAGATGCAGAGAACACCGGGGAGCTGTTTTTT	CASSVDAENTGELFF
TRBV27	TRBJ2-1	TRBD2	.	TGTGCCAGCAGTTTTCGTTGGACTAGCGGATACAATGAGCAGTTCTTC	CASSFRWTSGYNEQFF
TRBV7-2	TRBJ2-3	.	.	TGTGCCAGTACCGGATGGGGGACTAGCACAGATACGCAGTATTTT	CASTGWGTSTDTQYF
TRBV5-1	TRBJ2-1	.	.	TGCGCCAGCAGCTTAAGTTCGACGCGGGACGGTGAGCAGTTCTTC	CASSLSSTRDGEQFF